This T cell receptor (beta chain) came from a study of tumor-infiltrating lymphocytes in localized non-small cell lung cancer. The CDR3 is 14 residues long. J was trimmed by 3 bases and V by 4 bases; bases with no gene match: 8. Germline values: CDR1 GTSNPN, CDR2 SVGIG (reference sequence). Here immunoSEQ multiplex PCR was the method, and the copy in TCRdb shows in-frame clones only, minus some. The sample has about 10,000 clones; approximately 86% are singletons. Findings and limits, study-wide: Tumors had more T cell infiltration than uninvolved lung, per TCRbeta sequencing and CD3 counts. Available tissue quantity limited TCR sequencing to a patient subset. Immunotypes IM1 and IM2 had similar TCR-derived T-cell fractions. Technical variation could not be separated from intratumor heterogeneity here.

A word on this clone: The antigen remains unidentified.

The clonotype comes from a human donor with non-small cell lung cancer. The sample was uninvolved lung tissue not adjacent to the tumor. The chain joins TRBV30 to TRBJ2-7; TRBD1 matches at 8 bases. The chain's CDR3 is CAWTLKGQDYEQYF. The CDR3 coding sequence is TGTGCCTGGACACTGAAGGGACAGGACTACGAGCAGTACTTC.